Presented here are 13 T cell receptor beta chains from one specimen sequenced in a study of blood T cells in healthy people across ages. Then a second PCR, running roughly 7 to 11 cycles, was carried out with a sample-barcoded 5' primer and a J-beta primer mix. TCRdb fed the 5' RACE reads into MiXCR, producing one record per CDR3 protein. Of some 1.5 million distinct CDR3 sequences listed, roughly 43% are singletons. The sample was blood. The receptors were sampled from a woman in her late teens or twenties in good health.

The rearrangement uses TRBV4-3 and TRBJ1-2; D perhaps matches TRBD1 (5 bases). The germline V gene has CDR1 LGHNA and CDR2 YSLEER. V was trimmed by 2 bases and J by 4 bases, leaving 14 bases between them. The CDR3 spans 15 residues. The CDR3 sequence is CASSQSAGGSYGYTF. DNA of the CDR3: TGCGCCAGCAGCCAATCGGCGGGGGGAAGCTATGGCTACACCTTC.

This sequence joins TRBV4-3 and TRBJ2-7, with D maybe TRBD1 (6 bases). Germline V gene data show CDR1 as LGHNA and CDR2 as YSLEER. The V and J ends lost 4 bases and 3 bases respectively, with 19 bases between them. The CDR3 is 16 residues long. The CDR3 bases are TGCGCCAGCAGCCGCGAACCAGGGGCTCAATACTACGAGCAGTACTTC. Translation gives CASSREPGAQYYEQYF.

The V call is TRBV25-1, the J call TRBJ2-5; D is possibly TRBD1 (5 bases). This CDR3 is built from 17 residues. Germline values: CDR1 MGHDK, CDR2 SYGVNS. Trimming took off 1 base at V and 2 bases at J, with 17 bases between the two ends. The CDR3 reads CASSESTTRVPQETQYF. The DNA for the CDR3 is TGTGCCAGCAGTGAATCAACCACCAGGGTCCCACAAGAGACCCAGTACTTC.

This chain links TRBV6-2 or TRBV6-3 with TRBJ1-5; no firm D call. The CDR3 covers 12 residues. Germline CDR1 reads MNHEY; CDR2 reads SVGEGT. The V gene lost 2 bases and the J gene lost 7 bases, with 6 bases spanning the gap. The CDR3 protein is CASSYREQPQHF. CDR3 nucleotides: TGTGCCAGCAGTTACCGGGAGCAGCCCCAGCATTTT.

The chain recombines TRBV29-1 with TRBJ2-4, with D maybe TRBD1 (5 bases). Between the trimmed V and J ends, which lost 7 bases and 0 bases, there was a span of 16 bases. From germline, CDR1 is SQVTM and CDR2 ANQGSEA. The CDR3 runs to 15 residues. CDR3 sequence reads: CSGGKHRIAKNIQYF. CDR3 bases: TGCAGCGGGGGAAAACACAGGATAGCCAAAAACATTCAGTACTTC.

J is TRBJ2-5 and V is TRBV20-1; D gene uncertain. The CDR3 covers 12 residues. The germline gives CDR1 DFQATT, CDR2 SNEGSKA (reference sequence). Trimming pared 7 bases from V and 1 base from J, leaving 10 bases between. The CDR3 sequence is CSGAPPQETQYF. The CDR3 DNA sequence: TGCAGTGGTGCGCCCCCCCAAGAGACCCAGTACTTC.

This clonotype appeared a few times. This rearrangement joins TRBV4-1 to TRBJ1-2; 8 bases are a match to TRBD1. Trimming took 4 bases from V and 4 from J; bases not matched to a gene: 8. CDR1 MGHRA and CDR2 YSYEKL come from the germline V gene. The CDR3 has 15 residues. This chain's CDR3 is CASSPRQGSAYGYTF. The CDR3 region has the DNA TGCGCCAGCAGCCCTAGACAGGGGTCGGCCTATGGCTACACCTTC.

The J gene is TRBJ2-7, the V gene TRBV4-3, with no clear D. CDR1 and CDR2 from the germline V gene are LGHNA and YSLEER. V shed 0 bases and J shed 2 bases, with 14 bases lying between them. This CDR3 region has 16 residues. CDR3 coding DNA: TGCGCCAGCAGCCAAGATCATTACAGTTCTGCCTACGAGCAGTACTTC. Translated, it gives CASSQDHYSSAYEQYF.

V and J are TRBV2 and TRBJ2-4; D not resolved. CDR1 is SNHLY, CDR2 FYNNEI, per germline. V lost 3 bases and J lost 0, with 9 bases in between. This CDR3 is built from 15 residues. CDR3 residues: CASSDRLLAKNIQYF. CDR3 sequence (DNA): TGTGCCAGCAGTGACCGATTACTAGCCAAAAACATTCAGTACTTC.

V and J are TRBV5-1 and TRBJ2-1; TRBD2 matches at 10 bases. There are 16 residues in the CDR3. Germline V lookup: CDR1 SGHRS, CDR2 YFSETQ. The V gene end was trimmed by 0 bases and the J gene end by 6 bases; junction bases not matched to a gene: 6. CDR3 DNA sequence: TGCGCCAGCAGCTTGGAACCTAGCGGGGGCTTCAATGAGCAGTTCTTC. This encodes CASSLEPSGGFNEQFF.

The chain recombines TRBV20-1 with TRBJ2-3, with 12 bases that match TRBD2. V shed 4 bases and J 1 base; nucleotides not matched to a gene: 3. Germline CDR1 reads DFQATT; CDR2 reads SNEGSKA (reference sequence). The CDR3 runs to 15 residues. The CDR3: CSATRLAGGTDTQYF. For the CDR3, the DNA is TGCAGTGCTACTAGACTAGCGGGAGGCACAGATACGCAGTATTTT.

This chain links TRBV7-2 with TRBJ2-1, with 11 positions matching TRBD2. The CDR3 runs to 17 residues. J was trimmed by 0 bases and V by 0 bases; bases with no gene match: 1. The germline V gene encodes CDR1 SGHTA and CDR2 FQGNSA. The CDR3 nucleotides read TGTGCCAGCAGCTTAGCTAGCGGGGGGGCCTCCTACAATGAGCAGTTCTTC. Residues: CASSLASGGASYNEQFF.

The chain carries TRBV20-1 and TRBJ2-1; D gene unclear. Germline-derived CDR1 and CDR2 are DFQATT and SNEGSKA (reference sequence). The germline V and J ends were trimmed by 3 bases and 10 bases, with 7 bases remaining between them. This CDR3 comprises 10 residues. CDR3 DNA sequence: TGCAGTGCTAGGTTTGGGGAGCAGTTCTTC. It specifies CSARFGEQFF.